One and the same sample provided the 2 T cell receptor beta chains below, sequenced in a study of response to subunit inactivated influenza vaccine (dated by TCRdb to 2016 to 2019). The library relied on RT-PCR. The instrument was an Illumina HiSeq 2500. TCRdb passed the public sequencing reads through fastp at Q25 and MiXCR, retaining productive beta sequences. Entries are consolidated by CDR3 protein sequence, retaining the most common genes and DNA. For this sample the table gives approximately 480,000 distinct CDR3 sequences, of which around 9.9% were detected only once. 10% to 15% of the sample belongs to the ten largest clones. The sample's time point label, decoded: 45 to 55 days after influenza vaccine administration. This material consisted of PBMCs from blood, taken around seven weeks after vaccination. These receptors all come from a man aged 50 or older who received an inactivated influenza vaccine. Donor details come from another sample of the same person, matched by shared clones.

The chain links TRBV20-1 to TRBJ2-1, with D perhaps matching TRBD2 (5 bases). The V end lost 0 bases, the J end lost 6 bases, and 9 bases lay between the germline ends. The germline V gene encodes CDR1 DFQATT and CDR2 SNEGSKA (reference sequence). This CDR3 is 13 amino acids long. The CDR3 bases are TGCAGTGCTAGAGATCCTAGCCCCAATGAGCAGTTCTTC. Its protein is CSARDPSPNEQFF.

This clonotype was detected a few times. This chain links TRBV5-1 with TRBJ2-2; D gene unclear. The CDR3 is 15 residues long. Germline assignment: CDR1 SGHRS and CDR2 YFSETQ. Trimming cost V 0 bases and J 4 bases, with 10 bases left between them. CDR3 in DNA: TGCGCCAGCAGCTTGGTCGGCAAGTCCACCGGGGAGCTGTTTTTT. Its translation: CASSLVGKSTGELFF.